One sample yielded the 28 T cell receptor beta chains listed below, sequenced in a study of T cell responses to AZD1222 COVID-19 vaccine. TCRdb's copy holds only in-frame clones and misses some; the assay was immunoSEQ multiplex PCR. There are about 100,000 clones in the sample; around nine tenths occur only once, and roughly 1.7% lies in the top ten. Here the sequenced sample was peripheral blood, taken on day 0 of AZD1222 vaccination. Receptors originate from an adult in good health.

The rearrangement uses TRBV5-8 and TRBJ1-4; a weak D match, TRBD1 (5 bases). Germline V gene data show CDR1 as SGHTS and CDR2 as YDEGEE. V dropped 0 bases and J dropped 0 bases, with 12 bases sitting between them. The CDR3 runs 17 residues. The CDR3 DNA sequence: TGTGCCAGCAGCTTGGGGGGGACCTCCGCAACTAATGAAAAACTGTTTTTT. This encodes CASSLGGTSATNEKLFF.

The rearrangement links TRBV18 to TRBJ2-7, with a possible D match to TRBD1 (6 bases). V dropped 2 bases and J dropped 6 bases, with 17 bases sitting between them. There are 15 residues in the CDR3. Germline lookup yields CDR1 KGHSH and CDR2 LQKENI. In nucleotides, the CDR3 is TGTGCCAGCTCACCAAGCACAGGGAAACTGTCCGAGCAGTACTTC. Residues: CASSPSTGKLSEQYF. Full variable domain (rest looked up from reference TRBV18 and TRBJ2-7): NAGVMQNPRHLVRRRGQEARLRCSPMKGHSHVYWYRQLPEEGLKFMVYLQKENIIDESGMPKERFSAEFPKEGPSILRIQQVVRGDSAAYFCASSPSTGKLSEQYFGPGTRLTVT.

CDR3 sequence reads: CASSYGYLNSGNLDTQYF. Here the CDR3 DNA reads TGTGCCAGCAGTTACGGGTATCTTAATAGCGGGAACTTGGATACGCAGTATTTT. This sequence joins TRBV6-7 and TRBJ2-3; 8 bases line up with TRBD2. TRBV6-7 is known as an ORF, though its function is uncertain. J was trimmed by 6 bases and V by 2 bases; bases with no gene match: 16. The CDR3 runs to 18 residues.

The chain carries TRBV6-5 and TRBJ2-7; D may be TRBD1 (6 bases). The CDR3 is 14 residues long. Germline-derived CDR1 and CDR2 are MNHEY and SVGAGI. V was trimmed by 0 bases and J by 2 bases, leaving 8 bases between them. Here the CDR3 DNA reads TGTGCCAGCAGTTACTCTGGACAGACCTACGAGCAGTACTTC. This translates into CASSYSGQTYEQYF.

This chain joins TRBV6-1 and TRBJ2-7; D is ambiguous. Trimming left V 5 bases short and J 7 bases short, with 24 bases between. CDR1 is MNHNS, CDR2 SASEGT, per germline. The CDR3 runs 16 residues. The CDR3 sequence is CASSQGDSLLGGEQYF. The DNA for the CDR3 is TGTGCCAGCAGTCAAGGTGACTCCCTCTTAGGTGGAGAGCAGTACTTC.

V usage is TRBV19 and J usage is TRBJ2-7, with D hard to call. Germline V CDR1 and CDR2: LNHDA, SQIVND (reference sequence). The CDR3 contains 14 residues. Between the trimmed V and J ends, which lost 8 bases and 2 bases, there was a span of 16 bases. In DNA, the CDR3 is TGTGCCAGTTCTAAAGTTCCAGAAACCTACGAGCAGTACTTC. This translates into CASSKVPETYEQYF.

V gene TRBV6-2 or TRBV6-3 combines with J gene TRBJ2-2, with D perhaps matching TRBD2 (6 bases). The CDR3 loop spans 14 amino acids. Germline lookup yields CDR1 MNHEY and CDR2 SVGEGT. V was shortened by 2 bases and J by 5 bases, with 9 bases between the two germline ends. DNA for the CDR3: TGTGCCAGCAGTTACCAAGGGACTACCGGGGAGCTGTTTTTT. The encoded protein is CASSYQGTTGELFF.

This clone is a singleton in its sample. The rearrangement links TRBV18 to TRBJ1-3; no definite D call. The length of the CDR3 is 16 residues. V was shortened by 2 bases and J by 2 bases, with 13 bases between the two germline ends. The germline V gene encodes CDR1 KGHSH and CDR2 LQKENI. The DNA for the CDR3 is TGTGCCAGCTCACCAGGGTCCCCTTCGGCTGGAAACACCATATATTTT. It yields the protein CASSPGSPSAGNTIYF.

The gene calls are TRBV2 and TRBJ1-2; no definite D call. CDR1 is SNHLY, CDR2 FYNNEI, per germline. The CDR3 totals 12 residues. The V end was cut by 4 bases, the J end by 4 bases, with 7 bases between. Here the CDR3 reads CASSGHSYGYTF. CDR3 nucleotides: TGTGCCAGCAGTGGACACAGCTATGGCTACACCTTC.

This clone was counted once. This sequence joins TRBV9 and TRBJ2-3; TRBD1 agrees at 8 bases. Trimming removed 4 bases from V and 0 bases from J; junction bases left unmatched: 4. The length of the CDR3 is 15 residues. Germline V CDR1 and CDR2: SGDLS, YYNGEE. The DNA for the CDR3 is TGTGCCAGCAGCCACCGGGACAGGAGCACAGATACGCAGTATTTT. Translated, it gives CASSHRDRSTDTQYF.

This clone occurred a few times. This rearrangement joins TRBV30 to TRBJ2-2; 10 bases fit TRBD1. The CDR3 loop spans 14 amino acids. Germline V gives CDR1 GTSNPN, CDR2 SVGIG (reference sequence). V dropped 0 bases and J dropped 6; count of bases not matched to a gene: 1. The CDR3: CAWSVGQGAGELFF. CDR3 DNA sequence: TGTGCCTGGAGTGTAGGACAGGGGGCCGGGGAGCTGTTTTTT.

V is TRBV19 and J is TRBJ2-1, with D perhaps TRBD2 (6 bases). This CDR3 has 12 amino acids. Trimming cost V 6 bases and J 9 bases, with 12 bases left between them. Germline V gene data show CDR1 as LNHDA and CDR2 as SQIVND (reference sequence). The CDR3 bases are TGTGCCAGTAGCCGGCGGGGAAGTGAGCAGTTCTTC. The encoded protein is CASSRRGSEQFF.

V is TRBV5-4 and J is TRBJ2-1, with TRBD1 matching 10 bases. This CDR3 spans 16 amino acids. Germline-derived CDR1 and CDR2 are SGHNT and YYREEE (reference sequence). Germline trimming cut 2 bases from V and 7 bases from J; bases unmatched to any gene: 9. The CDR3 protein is CASSFSRQGARNEQFF. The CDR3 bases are TGTGCCAGCAGCTTTTCAAGACAGGGGGCGAGGAATGAGCAGTTCTTC.

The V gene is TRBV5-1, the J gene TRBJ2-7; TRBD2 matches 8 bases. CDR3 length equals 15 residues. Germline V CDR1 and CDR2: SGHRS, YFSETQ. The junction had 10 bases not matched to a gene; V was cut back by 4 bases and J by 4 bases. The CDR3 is CASSPGGTRSYEQYF. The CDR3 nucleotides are TGCGCCAGCAGCCCGGGCGGGACTAGGAGTTACGAGCAGTACTTC.

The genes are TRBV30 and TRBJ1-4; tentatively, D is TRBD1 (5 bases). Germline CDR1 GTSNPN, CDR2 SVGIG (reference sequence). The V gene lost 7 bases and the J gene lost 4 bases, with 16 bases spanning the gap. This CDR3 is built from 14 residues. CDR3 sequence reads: CASGSGLFNEKLFF. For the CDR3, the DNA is TGTGCCTCAGGCTCGGGACTCTTTAATGAAAAACTGTTTTTT.

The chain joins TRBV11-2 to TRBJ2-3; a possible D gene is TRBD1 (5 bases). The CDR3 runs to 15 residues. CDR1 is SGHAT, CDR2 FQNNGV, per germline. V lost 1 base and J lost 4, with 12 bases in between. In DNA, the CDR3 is TGTGCCAGCAGCTTAGCGCCAGGGCCATCAGATACGCAGTATTTT. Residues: CASSLAPGPSDTQYF. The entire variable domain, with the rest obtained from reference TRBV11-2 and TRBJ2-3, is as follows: EAGVAQSPRYKIIEKRQSVAFWCNPISGHATLYWYQQILGQGPKLLIQFQNNGVVDDSQLPKDRFSAERLKGVDSTLKIQPAKLEDSAVYLCASSLAPGPSDTQYFGPGTRLTVL.

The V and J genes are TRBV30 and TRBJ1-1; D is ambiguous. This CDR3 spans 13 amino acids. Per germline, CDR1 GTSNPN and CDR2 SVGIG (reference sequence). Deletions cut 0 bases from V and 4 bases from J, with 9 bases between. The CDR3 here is CAWSVQQSTEAFF. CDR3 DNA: TGTGCCTGGAGTGTACAACAGTCCACTGAAGCTTTCTTT.

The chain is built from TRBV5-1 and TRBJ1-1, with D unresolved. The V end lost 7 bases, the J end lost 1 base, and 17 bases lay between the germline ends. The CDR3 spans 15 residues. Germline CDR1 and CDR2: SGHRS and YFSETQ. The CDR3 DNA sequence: TGCGCCAGCCGACCACTCCGGACTGGGAACACTGAAGCTTTCTTT. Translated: CASRPLRTGNTEAFF.

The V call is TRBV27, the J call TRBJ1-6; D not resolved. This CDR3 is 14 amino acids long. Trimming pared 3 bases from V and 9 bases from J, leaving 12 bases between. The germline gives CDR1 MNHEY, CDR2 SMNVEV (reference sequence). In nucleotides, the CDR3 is TGTGCCAGCAGTTTGAACCCATCGGGTTCACCCCTCCACTTT. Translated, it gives CASSLNPSGSPLHF.

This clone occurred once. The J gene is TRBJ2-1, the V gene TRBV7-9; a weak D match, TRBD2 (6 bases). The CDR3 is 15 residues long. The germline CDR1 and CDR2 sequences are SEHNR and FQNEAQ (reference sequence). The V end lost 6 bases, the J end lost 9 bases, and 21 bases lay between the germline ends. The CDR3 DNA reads TGTGCCAGCAGTGTCCTGGGTAAAAGACTAGTTGAGCAGTTCTTC. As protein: CASSVLGKRLVEQFF.

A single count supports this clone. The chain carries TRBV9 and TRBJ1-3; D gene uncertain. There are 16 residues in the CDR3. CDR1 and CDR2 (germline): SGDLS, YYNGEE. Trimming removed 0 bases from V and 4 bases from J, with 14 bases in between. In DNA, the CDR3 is TGTGCCAGCAGCGTAGGGGCTGCCCGTGAAGGAAACACCATATATTTT. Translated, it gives CASSVGAAREGNTIYF.

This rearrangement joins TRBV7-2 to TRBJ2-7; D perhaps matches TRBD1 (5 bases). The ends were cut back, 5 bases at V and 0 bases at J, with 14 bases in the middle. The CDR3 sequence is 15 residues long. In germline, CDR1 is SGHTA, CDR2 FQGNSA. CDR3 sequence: CASSPQGGVSYEQYF. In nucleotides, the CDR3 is TGTGCCAGCAGCCCTCAGGGTGGAGTCTCCTACGAGCAGTACTTC.

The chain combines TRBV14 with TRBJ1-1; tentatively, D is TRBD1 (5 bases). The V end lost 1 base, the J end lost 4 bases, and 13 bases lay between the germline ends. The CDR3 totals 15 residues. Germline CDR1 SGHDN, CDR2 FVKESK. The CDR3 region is CASSQVPGGSTEAFF. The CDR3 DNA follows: TGTGCCAGCAGCCAAGTACCCGGGGGAAGCACTGAAGCTTTCTTT.

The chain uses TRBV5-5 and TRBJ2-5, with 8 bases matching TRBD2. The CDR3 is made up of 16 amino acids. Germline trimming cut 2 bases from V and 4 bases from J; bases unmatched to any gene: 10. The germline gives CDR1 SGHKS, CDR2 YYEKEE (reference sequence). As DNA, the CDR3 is TGTGCCAGCAGCTTCTCCCCCACTAGCGGCGGAGAGACCCAGTACTTC. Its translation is CASSFSPTSGGETQYF.

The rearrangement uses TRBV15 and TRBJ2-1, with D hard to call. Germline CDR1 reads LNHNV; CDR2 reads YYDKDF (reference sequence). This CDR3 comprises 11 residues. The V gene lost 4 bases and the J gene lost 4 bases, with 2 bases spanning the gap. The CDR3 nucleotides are TGTGCCACCAGCACTTACAATGAGCAGTTCTTC. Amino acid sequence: CATSTYNEQFF.

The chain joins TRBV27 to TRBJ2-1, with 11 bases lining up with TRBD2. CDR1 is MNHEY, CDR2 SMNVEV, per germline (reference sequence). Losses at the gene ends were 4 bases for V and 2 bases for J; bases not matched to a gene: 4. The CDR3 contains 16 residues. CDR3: CASSSRGLAAYNEQFF. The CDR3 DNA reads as TGTGCCAGCAGTTCCAGGGGACTAGCGGCCTACAATGAGCAGTTCTTC.

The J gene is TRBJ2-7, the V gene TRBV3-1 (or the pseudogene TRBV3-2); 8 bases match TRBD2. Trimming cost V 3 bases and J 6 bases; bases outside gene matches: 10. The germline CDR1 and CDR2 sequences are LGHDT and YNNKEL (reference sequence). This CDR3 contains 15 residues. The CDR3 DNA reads TGTGCCAGCAGCCATCAAGCGGGAGTAGCGGCCGAGCAGTACTTC. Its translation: CASSHQAGVAAEQYF.

The CDR3 here is CASSPNRDIRETQYF. As DNA, the CDR3 is TGCGCCAGCAGCCCGAACCGGGACATCCGAGAGACCCAGTACTTC. This chain joins TRBV4-1 and TRBJ2-5; D perhaps matches TRBD1 (6 bases). Germline CDR1 MGHRA, CDR2 YSYEKL. V was trimmed by 4 bases and J by 4 bases, leaving 16 bases between them. The CDR3 length is 15 residues.